Here is one TCR beta chain with its context. At one end, the junction sequence differs from germline, possibly due to a read error. Enrolled during active infection, Seattle patients were then followed longitudinally. As processed by the authors: Reference gene primer amplification gave estimated nucleated cell counts. Repertoires were generated with immunoSEQ multiplex PCR, while TCRdb's copy carries only in-frame clones and drops some. V, J and clone size derive from that table, while D and trimming were established from the DNA sequence. Found here are 160,000 or so clones, around 79% of them singletons; the top ten hold 8.1%. This sample stems from a study of blood T cell repertoires in COVID-19. The germline CDR1 and CDR2 sequences are SQVTM and ANQGSEA. CDR3 size: 12 residues.

The receptor comes from a woman in her sixties or seventies with COVID-19, enrolled during active disease. The sample consisted of peripheral blood. The chain recombines TRBV29-1 with TRBJ2-5, with TRBD2 as a possible D gene (6 bases). Here the CDR3 reads CSIDGGQETQYF. Here the CDR3 DNA reads TGCAGCATTGACGGGGGCCAAGAGACCCAGTACTTC.